Listed below are T cell receptor beta chains from one sample, sequenced in a study of cytomegalovirus exposure and HLA in healthy donors. Using immunoSEQ multiplex PCR, the repertoire was profiled, and TCRdb retains in-frame clones only, with some absent. The repertoire holds roughly 120,000 clones, with about 81% as singletons. The specimen sequenced was PBMCs. These receptors were collected from a woman aged 25 to 39 in good health and CMV-seronegative. Each CDR3 is given with its conserved first and last residue. A D gene is named only where the DNA matches it firmly. The size field is filled for only some rows; it gives once, few, many or a size class.

.	TRBV19	TRBJ2-7	TRBD1	TGTGCCAGTAGTCCGGGACAGGGGGCGGGAAGCTCCTACGAGCAGTACTTC	CASSPGQGAGSSYEQYF
.	TRBV7-2	TRBJ2-7	TRBD2	TGCGCCAGCAGCTTTCAGGAATGGCGGGAGACGGGATACGAGCAGTACTTC	CASSFQEWRETGYEQYF
once	TRBV10-3	TRBJ2-3	.	TGTGCCATCAAAAGTTCGGTTTCCACAGATACGCAGTATTTT	CAIKSSVSTDTQYF
.	TRBV9	TRBJ2-5	TRBD1	TGTGCCAGCAGCCCCGGGACAGGGGCGGTTGAGACCCAGTACTTC	CASSPGTGAVETQYF
.	TRBV7-9	TRBJ2-3	TRBD2	TGTGCCAGCACGAGGTCTAGCGGGAGTTCGGCAGATACGCAGTATTTT	CASTRSSGSSADTQYF
once	TRBV2	TRBJ1-3	.	TGTGCCAGCAGCCCTCAGGCCATCTCTGGAAACACCATATATTTT	CASSPQAISGNTIYF
.	TRBV6-1	TRBJ1-2	.	TGTGCCAGCAATAGTGGAGGCTATGGCTACACCTTC	CASNSGGYGYTF
once	TRBV5-5	TRBJ2-2	TRBD1	TGTGCCAGCCAAACATCAGGGGGCGCAGCCGGGGAGCTGTTTTTT	CASQTSGGAAGELFF
.	TRBV6-5	TRBJ1-2	.	TGTGCCAGCAGTCGACGCGGAGCGGGACGTTATGGCTACACCTTC	CASSRRGAGRYGYTF
.	TRBV19	TRBJ1-5	.	TGTGCCAGTAGTATAGTCGCGGGATATCAGCCCCAGCATTTT	CASSIVAGYQPQHF
.	TRBV5-4	TRBJ1-1	TRBD1	TGTGCCAGCAGCTCCGGGACAGGGATATCGGGGGCCGCAGCTTTCTTT	CASSSGTGISGAAAFF
.	TRBV19	TRBJ1-5	.	TGTGCCAGTAGTAAACGGAATCAGCCCCAGCATTTT	CASSKRNQPQHF
.	TRBV29-1	TRBJ2-2	.	TGCAGCGTTGGGGGGGTGAGGACCGGGGAGCTGTTTTTT	CSVGGVRTGELFF
few	TRBV6-5	TRBJ1-6	.	TGTGCCAGCAGTTTTGACAGGCAACGGGATTATTCACCCCTCCACTTT	CASSFDRQRDYSPLHF
.	TRBV18	TRBJ2-2	TRBD1	TGTGCCAGCTCACCACCGCCAGGGGGAAACACCGGGGAGCTGTTTTTT	CASSPPPGGNTGELFF
.	TRBV30	TRBJ1-2	.	TGTGCCTGGATGGGGGGACCTAACTATGGCTACACCTTC	CAWMGGPNYGYTF
once	TRBV6-1	TRBJ1-1	.	TGTGCCAGCAGTTGGACAGTCCTAGAGGCTGAAGCTTTCTTT	CASSWTVLEAEAFF
few	TRBV5-8	TRBJ1-1	TRBD1	TGTGCCAGCAGCTTGGCCCACAGGGGGAACACTGAAGCTTTCTTT	CASSLAHRGNTEAFF
few	TRBV2	TRBJ2-1	TRBD2	TGTGCCAGCGTCTTACGGCGGGAGTTAAACAATGAGCAGTTCTTC	CASVLRRELNNEQFF
few	TRBV6-6	TRBJ1-1	TRBD1	TGTGCCAGCACCCCAAGGGACAGTGAAGCTTTCTTT	CASTPRDSEAFF
.	TRBV18	TRBJ2-7	TRBD2	TGTGCCAGCTCACCACCGCGGGGGGCCCGGGACGAGCAGTACTTC	CASSPPRGARDEQYF
.	TRBV30	TRBJ2-1	TRBD1	TGTGCCTGGAGCGGGACAGGGTTCAATGAGCAGTTCTTC	CAWSGTGFNEQFF
.	TRBV7-9	TRBJ1-2	TRBD1	TGTGCCAGCAGCTCACTTCCGGGACAGGGACAATGGTATGGCTACACCTTC	CASSSLPGQGQWYGYTF
few	TRBV29-1	TRBJ1-6	TRBD1	TGCAGCGTTGACAGGGGGAGAACCCCATTTAATTCACCCCTCCACTTT	CSVDRGRTPFNSPLHF
.	TRBV7-2	TRBJ1-1	.	TGTGCCAGCAGGAAAGAGCGGGGGAACACTGAAGCTTTCTTT	CASRKERGNTEAFF
.	TRBV4-1	TRBJ2-3	.	TGCGCCAGCAGCCAAACTAGCACAGATACGCAGTATTTT	CASSQTSTDTQYF
few	TRBV29-1	TRBJ2-2	.	TGCAGCGTTTTGGGGCAGGGGAAGAACACCGGGGAGCTGTTTTTT	CSVLGQGKNTGELFF
.	TRBV6-1	TRBJ2-1	TRBD2	TGTGCCAGCAGTATACCGGGACTAGCGTCGGGTGAGCAGTTCTTC	CASSIPGLASGEQFF
.	TRBV27	TRBJ2-2	TRBD2	TGTGCCAGCAGTCCATTTGATCTAGCGGGAGGGCCGGAGGCCGGGGAGCTGTTTTTT	CASSPFDLAGGPEAGELFF
.	TRBV9	TRBJ1-6	TRBD1	TGTGCCAGCAGCGGACAGGGGCAAATCTATAATTCACCCCTCCACTTT	CASSGQGQIYNSPLHF
.	TRBV30	TRBJ1-1	.	TGTGCCTGGAGTCCGGCAGGGAAGAACACTGAAGCTTTCTTT	CAWSPAGKNTEAFF
.	TRBV19	TRBJ2-3	.	TGTGCCAGTAGTACCGGACAGTACGATACGCAGTATTTT	CASSTGQYDTQYF
.	TRBV19	TRBJ2-1	TRBD2	TGTGCCAGTAGCTTTAGCGGGCTGCAGTTCTTC	CASSFSGLQFF
.	TRBV5-1	TRBJ2-2	.	TGCGCCAGCAGCTTCCGGGAAAGTGGGGAGCTGTTTTTT	CASSFRESGELFF
.	TRBV5-1	TRBJ2-5	TRBD2	TGCGCCAGCAGCCGTCTGGGGACTAGCGGGATAGTACAAGAGACCCAGTACTTC	CASSRLGTSGIVQETQYF
.	TRBV13	TRBJ2-1	TRBD2	TGTGCCAGCAGCCCACCCGGCGGGGAGGGTTACAATGAGCAGTTCTTC	CASSPPGGEGYNEQFF
.	TRBV27	TRBJ2-1	TRBD2	TGTGCCAGCAGCTCCGGGACTAGTGGAAACAATGAGCAGTTCTTC	CASSSGTSGNNEQFF